One sample yielded the 9 T cell receptor beta chains listed below, sequenced in a study of blood T cell repertoires in COVID-19. TCRdb keeps only in-frame clones here, not all; method: immunoSEQ multiplex PCR. Among hundreds of thousands of clones listed, 80% to 90% were seen once. The sequencing input was peripheral blood. The receptors stem from a woman aged 45-65 years with COVID-19, enrolled during active disease.

The J gene is TRBJ1-1, the V gene TRBV5-1; a possible D gene is TRBD1 (6 bases). Germline CDR1 is SGHRS and CDR2 is YFSETQ. CDR3 length equals 15 residues. V was trimmed by 5 bases and J by 4 bases, leaving 18 bases between them. CDR3 sequence reads: CASRVTQGTGTEAFF. CDR3 in DNA: TGCGCCAGCAGGGTTACACAGGGAACTGGCACTGAAGCTTTCTTT.

This clone was observed once. V gene TRBV30 combines with J gene TRBJ2-7, with TRBD1 matching over 10 bases. Germline values: CDR1 GTSNPN, CDR2 SVGIG (reference sequence). V lost 6 bases, J lost 9 bases, and 5 bases stayed unmatched. The CDR3 has 11 residues. CDR3 coding DNA: TGTGCCTGTGGGACAGGGGTCTTGCAGTACTTC. Amino acid sequence: CACGTGVLQYF.

The V gene is TRBV7-3, the J gene TRBJ2-3; perhaps TRBD2 as D (7 bases). The germline CDR1 and CDR2 sequences are SGHTA and FQGTGA. This CDR3 has 16 residues. Trimming left V 8 bases short and J 0 bases short, with 18 bases between. The CDR3 region is CASQRGGAPSTDTQYF. The CDR3 DNA is TGTGCCAGCCAGAGGGGGGGAGCCCCTAGCACAGATACGCAGTATTTT.

The V gene is TRBV3-1 (or the pseudogene TRBV3-2), the J gene TRBJ1-2, with 9 bases identical to TRBD1. In germline, CDR1 is LGHDT, CDR2 YNNKEL (reference sequence). Trimming at V came to 4 bases and at J to 0 bases, leaving 3 bases not matched to a gene. The CDR3 length is 15 residues. The CDR3 bases are TGTGCCAGCAGCCTTCGGACAGGGGCTAACTATGGCTACACCTTC. This codes for CASSLRTGANYGYTF.

This clone has only one observation. The J gene is TRBJ1-3, the V gene TRBV5-8; 8 positions agree with TRBD1. Germline V gene sequence: CDR1 SGHTS, CDR2 YDEGEE. V shed 3 bases, J shed 0 bases, and the junction held 5 bases outside the gene matches. The CDR3 is 16 residues long. The CDR3 DNA follows: TGTGCCAGCAGCTCCCGGACAGGGCTCTCTGGAAACACCATATATTTT. Translating gives CASSSRTGLSGNTIYF.

The chain joins TRBV7-2 to TRBJ2-7; 12 positions agree with TRBD2. CDR1 and CDR2 (germline): SGHTA, FQGNSA. After removal of 4 bases from V and 2 bases from J, the junction contained 6 bases not matched to a gene. The CDR3 covers 16 residues. CDR3 sequence (DNA): TGTGCCAGCAGCTCTCCTAGCGGGAGGGTCCCCTACGAGCAGTACTTC. This encodes CASSSPSGRVPYEQYF.

This chain joins TRBV10-3 and TRBJ2-3; perhaps TRBD1 as D (5 bases). V was cut by 6 bases and J by 0 bases, with 13 bases left in between. This CDR3 region has 15 residues. The germline V gene encodes CDR1 ENHRY and CDR2 SYGVKD. CDR3 sequence reads: CAISPRETSTDTQYF. CDR3 nucleotides: TGTGCCATCAGCCCCAGGGAAACAAGCACAGATACGCAGTATTTT.

This CDR3 reads CATQDSISYEQYF. CDR3 bases: TGTGCCACTCAGGACAGCATCTCCTACGAGCAGTACTTC. The chain couples TRBV18 to TRBJ2-7; D is possibly TRBD1 (6 bases). The CDR3 length is 13 residues. The V end lost 10 bases, the J end lost 0 bases, and 13 bases lay between the germline ends. CDR1 is KGHSH and CDR2 is LQKENI in the germline V gene.

The chain joins TRBV6-2 or TRBV6-3 to TRBJ2-7, with D possibly matching TRBD1 (6 bases). The CDR3 covers 14 residues. Germline CDR1 MNHEY, CDR2 SVGEGT. Trimming pared 2 bases from V and 6 bases from J, leaving 14 bases between. The CDR3 bases are TGTGCCAGCAGTTACAAGGGGCGAGGGGGCGAGCAGTACTTC. This translates into CASSYKGRGGEQYF.